By share of the sample, the clone carrying this T cell receptor (beta chain) is large. The sample originates from a study of T cell repertoires in urothelial bladder cancer. This CDR3 is 12 amino acids long. The V gene's germline CDR1 is SGHTS and CDR2 YDEGEE. V was pared by 7 bases and J by 4 bases, with 8 bases between. Some clones are missing from TCRdb's copy, which holds only in-frame ones; the method was immunoSEQ multiplex PCR. Found here are more than 10,000 clones, around two thirds of them singletons; the top ten hold almost 9%. Material for sequencing was tumor-infiltrating cells from bladder cancer. The clonotype comes from a human donor with urothelial carcinoma. The chain uses TRBV5-8 and TRBJ1-4; no clear D gene. The CDR3 DNA reads TGTGCCAGCGGACGGCGTAATGAAAAACTGTTTTTT. This encodes CASGRRNEKLFF.